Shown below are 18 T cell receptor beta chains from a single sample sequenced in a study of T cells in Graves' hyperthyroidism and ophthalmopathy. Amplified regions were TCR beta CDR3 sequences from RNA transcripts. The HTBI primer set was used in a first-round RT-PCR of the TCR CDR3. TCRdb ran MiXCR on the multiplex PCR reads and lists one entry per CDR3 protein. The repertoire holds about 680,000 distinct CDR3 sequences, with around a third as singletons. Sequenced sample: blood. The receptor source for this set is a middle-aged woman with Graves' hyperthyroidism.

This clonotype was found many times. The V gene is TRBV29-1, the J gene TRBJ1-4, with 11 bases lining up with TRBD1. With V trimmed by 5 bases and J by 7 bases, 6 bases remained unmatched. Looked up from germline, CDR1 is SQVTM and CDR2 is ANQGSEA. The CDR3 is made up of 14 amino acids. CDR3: CSVLPGQGGEKLFF. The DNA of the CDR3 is TGCAGCGTTCTACCGGGACAGGGGGGTGAAAAACTGTTTTTT.

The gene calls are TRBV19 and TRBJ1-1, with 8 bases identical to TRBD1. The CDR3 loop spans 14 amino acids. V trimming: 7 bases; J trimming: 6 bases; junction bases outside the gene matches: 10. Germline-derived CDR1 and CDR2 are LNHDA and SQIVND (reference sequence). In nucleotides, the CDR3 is TGTGCCAGTAAGAGGACAGGGACTACCTCTGAAGCTTTCTTT. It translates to CASKRTGTTSEAFF.

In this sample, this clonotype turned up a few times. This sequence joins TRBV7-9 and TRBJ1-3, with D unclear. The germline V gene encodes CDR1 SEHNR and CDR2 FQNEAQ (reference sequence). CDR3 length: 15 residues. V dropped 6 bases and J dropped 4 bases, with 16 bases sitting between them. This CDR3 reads CASRERGGSGNTIYF. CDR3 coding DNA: TGTGCCAGCAGAGAGCGGGGAGGTTCCGGAAACACCATATATTTT. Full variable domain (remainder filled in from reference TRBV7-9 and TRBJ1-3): DTGVSQNPRHKITKRGQNVTFRCDPISEHNRLYWYRQTLGQGPEFLTYFQNEAQLEKSRLLSDRFSAERPKGSFSTLEIQRTEQGDSAMYLCASRERGGSGNTIYFGEGSWLTVV.

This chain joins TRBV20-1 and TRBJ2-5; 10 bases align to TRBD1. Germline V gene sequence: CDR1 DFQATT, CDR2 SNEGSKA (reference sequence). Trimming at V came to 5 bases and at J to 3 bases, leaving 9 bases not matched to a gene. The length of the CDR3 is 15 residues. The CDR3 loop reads CSADRQGAMEETQYF. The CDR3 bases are TGCAGTGCTGATCGACAGGGGGCGATGGAAGAGACCCAGTACTTC.

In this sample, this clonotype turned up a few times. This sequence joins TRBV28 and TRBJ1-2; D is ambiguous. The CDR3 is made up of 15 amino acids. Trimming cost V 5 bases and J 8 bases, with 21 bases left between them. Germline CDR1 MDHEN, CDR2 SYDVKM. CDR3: CASSPPRGRVGGYTF. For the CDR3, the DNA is TGTGCCAGCAGTCCCCCACGGGGAAGGGTCGGAGGCTACACCTTC.

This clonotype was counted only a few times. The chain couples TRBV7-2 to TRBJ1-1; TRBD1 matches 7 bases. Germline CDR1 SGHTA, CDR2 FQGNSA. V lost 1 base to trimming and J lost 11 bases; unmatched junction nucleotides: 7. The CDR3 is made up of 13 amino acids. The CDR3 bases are TGTGCCAGCAGCTTAGAAGGGGGCGATTCGGCTTTCTTT. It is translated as CASSLEGGDSAFF.

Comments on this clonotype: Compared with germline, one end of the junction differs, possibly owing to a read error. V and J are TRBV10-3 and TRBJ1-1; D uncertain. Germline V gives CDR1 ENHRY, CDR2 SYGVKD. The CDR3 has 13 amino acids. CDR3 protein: CAISQTLDTEAFF. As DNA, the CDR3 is TGTGCCATCAGCCAGACTTTGGATACCGAAGCCTTCTTT.

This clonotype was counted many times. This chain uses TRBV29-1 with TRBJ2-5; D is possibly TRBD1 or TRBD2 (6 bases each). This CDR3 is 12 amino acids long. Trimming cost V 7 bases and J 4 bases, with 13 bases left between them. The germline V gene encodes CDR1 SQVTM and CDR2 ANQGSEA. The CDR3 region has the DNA TGCAGCGCTGGGGGGCAGGGAGAGACCCAGTACTTC. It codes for CSAGGQGETQYF.

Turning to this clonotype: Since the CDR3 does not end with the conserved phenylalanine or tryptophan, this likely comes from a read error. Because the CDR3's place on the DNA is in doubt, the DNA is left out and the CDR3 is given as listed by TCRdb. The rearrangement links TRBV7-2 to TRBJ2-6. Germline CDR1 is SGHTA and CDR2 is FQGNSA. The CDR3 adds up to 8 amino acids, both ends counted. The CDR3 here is CASSWGTS.

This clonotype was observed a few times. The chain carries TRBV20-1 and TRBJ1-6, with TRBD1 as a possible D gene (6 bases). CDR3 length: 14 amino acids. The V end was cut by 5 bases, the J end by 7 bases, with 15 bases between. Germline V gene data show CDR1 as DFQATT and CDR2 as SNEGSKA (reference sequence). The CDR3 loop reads CSAGRRGRNSPLHF. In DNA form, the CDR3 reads TGCAGTGCTGGCCGCCGGGGGCGAAATTCACCCCTCCACTTT.

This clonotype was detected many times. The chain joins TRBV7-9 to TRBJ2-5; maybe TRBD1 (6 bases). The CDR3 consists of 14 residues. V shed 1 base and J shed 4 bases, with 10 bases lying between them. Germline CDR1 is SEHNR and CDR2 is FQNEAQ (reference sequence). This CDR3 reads CASSLGGPGETQYF. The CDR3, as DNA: TGTGCCAGCAGCTTAGGGGGGCCTGGAGAGACCCAGTACTTC.

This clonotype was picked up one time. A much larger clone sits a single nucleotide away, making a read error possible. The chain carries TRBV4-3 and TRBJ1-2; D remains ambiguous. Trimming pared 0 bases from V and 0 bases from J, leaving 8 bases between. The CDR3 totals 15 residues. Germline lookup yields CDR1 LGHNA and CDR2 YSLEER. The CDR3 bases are TGCGCCAGCAGCCAAGATTCAAAAGCTAACTATGGCTACACCTTC. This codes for CASSQDSKANYGYTF.

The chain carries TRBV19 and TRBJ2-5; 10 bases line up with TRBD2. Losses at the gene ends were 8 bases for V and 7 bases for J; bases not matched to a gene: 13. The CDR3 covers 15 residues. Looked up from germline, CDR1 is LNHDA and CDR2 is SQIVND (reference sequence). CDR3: CASALSSGGNVTQYF. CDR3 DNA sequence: TGTGCCAGTGCTCTATCTAGCGGGGGTAATGTGACCCAGTACTTC.

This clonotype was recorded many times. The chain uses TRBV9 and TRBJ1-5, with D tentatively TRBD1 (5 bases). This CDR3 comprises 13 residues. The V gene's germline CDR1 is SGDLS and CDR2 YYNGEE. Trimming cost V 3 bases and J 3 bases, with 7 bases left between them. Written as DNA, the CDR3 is TGTGCCAGCAGCGGAGGGGTCAATCAGCCCCAGCATTTT. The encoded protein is CASSGGVNQPQHF. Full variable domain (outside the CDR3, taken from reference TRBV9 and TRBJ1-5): DSGVTQTPKHLITATGQRVTLRCSPRSGDLSVYWYQQSLDQGLQFLIQYYNGEERAKGNILERFSAQQFPDLHSELNLSSLELGDSALYFCASSGGVNQPQHFGDGTRLSIL.

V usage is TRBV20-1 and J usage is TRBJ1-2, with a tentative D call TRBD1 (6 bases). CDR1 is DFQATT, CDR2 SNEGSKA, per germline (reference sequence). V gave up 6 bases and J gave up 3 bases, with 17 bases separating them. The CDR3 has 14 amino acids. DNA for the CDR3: TGCAGTGCCATTGGAACCGGACAGTACTATGGCTACACCTTC. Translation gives CSAIGTGQYYGYTF.

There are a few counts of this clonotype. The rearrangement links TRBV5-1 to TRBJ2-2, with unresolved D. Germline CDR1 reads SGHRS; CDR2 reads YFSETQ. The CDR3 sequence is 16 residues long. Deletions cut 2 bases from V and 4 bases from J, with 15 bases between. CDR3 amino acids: CASSFMASTPTGELFF. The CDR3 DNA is TGCGCCAGCAGCTTCATGGCCTCCACCCCCACCGGGGAGCTGTTTTTT.

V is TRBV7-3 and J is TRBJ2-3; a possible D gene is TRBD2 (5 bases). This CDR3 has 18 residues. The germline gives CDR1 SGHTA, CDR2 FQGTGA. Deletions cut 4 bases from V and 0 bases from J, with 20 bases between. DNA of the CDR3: TGTGCCAGCAGCTCCTGGCGTAGCGATCCCTCTAGCACAGATACGCAGTATTTT. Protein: CASSSWRSDPSSTDTQYF.

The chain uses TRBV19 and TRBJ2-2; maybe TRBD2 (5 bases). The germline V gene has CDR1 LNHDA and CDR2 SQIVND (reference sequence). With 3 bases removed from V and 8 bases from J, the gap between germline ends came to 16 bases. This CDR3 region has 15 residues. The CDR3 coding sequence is TGTGCCAGTAGTATTGCCCGGGGTGACCCGGGGGAGCTGTTTTTT. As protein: CASSIARGDPGELFF.